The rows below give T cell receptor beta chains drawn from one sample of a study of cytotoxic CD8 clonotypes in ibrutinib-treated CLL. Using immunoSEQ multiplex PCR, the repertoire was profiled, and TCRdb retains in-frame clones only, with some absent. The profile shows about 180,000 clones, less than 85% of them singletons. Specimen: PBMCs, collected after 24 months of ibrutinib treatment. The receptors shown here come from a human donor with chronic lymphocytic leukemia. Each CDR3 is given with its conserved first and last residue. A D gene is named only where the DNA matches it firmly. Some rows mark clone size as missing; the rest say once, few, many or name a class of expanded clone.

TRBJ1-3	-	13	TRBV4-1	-	CASSPLRGNTIYF	TGCGCCAGCAGCCCACTAAGGGGAAACACCATATATTTT
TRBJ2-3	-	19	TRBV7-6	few	CASSLVLPDIGAGIDTQYF	TGTGCCAGCAGCTTAGTTCTCCCCGACATAGGGGCGGGTATTGATACGCAGTATTTT
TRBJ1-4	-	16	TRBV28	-	CASSPPGAATNEKLFF	TGTGCCAGCAGTCCCCCCGGGGCGGCAACTAATGAAAAACTGTTTTTT
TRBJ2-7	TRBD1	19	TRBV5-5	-	CASSLDPFGSGGVGYEQYF	TGTGCCAGCAGCTTGGATCCTTTCGGATCAGGGGGCGTGGGCTACGAGCAGTACTTC
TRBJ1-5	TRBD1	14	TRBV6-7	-	CASSAGTEDQPQHF	TGTGCCAGCAGTGCCGGGACAGAGGATCAGCCCCAGCATTTT
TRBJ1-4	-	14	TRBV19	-	CASSIQGKGEKLFF	TGTGCCAGTAGTATACAGGGCAAAGGGGAAAAACTGTTTTTT
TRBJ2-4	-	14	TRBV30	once	CAWSVGGTGNIQYF	TGTGCCTGGTCAGTAGGGGGAACGGGTAACATTCAGTACTTC
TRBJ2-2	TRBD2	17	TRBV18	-	CASSPSLAGHLSGELFF	TGTGCCAGCTCACCTTCGCTAGCGGGACACCTCTCCGGGGAGCTGTTTTTT
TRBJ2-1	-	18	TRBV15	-	CATSRGYLTGSSYNEQFF	TGTGCCACCAGCAGAGGTTACCTTACAGGGAGCTCCTACAATGAGCAGTTCTTC
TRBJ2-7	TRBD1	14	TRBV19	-	CASSRQGASYEQYF	TGTGCCAGTAGTCGTCAGGGGGCCTCCTACGAGCAGTACTTC
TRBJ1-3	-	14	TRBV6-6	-	CASRDGNSGNTIYF	TGTGCCAGCAGGGACGGTAACTCTGGAAACACCATATATTTT
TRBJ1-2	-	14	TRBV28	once	CASSLFRPNYGYTF	TGTGCCAGCAGTTTGTTTAGGCCTAATTACGGCTACACCTTC
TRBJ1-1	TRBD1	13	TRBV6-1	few	CASARTGHTEAFF	TGTGCCAGCGCCCGGACAGGGCACACTGAAGCTTTCTTT
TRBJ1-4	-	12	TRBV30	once	CAWRGYNEKLFF	TGTGCCTGGAGGGGGTACAATGAAAAACTGTTTTTT
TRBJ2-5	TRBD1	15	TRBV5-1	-	CASSYGTGREWTQYF	TGCGCCAGCAGTTACGGGACAGGCCGGGAGTGGACCCAGTACTTC
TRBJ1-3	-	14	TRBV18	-	CASSTQYSGNTIYF	TGTGCCAGCTCAACGCAGTACTCTGGAAACACCATATATTTT
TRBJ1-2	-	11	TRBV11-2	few	CASSRRGGYTF	TGTGCCAGCAGCCGAAGGGGTGGCTACACCTTC
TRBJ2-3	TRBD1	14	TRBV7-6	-	CASSLGQGSDTQYF	TGTGCCAGTAGCTTAGGACAGGGGTCAGATACGCAGTATTTT
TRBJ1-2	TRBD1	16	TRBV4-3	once	CASSQGGGQGNYGYTF	TGCGCCAGCAGCCAGGGCGGGGGACAGGGAAACTATGGCTACACCTTC
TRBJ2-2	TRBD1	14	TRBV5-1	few	CASNPGQGGGELFF	TGCGCCAGCAACCCGGGACAGGGAGGCGGGGAGCTGTTTTTT
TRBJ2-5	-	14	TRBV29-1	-	CSVEQGVAQETQYF	TGCAGCGTTGAACAGGGCGTGGCCCAAGAGACCCAGTACTTC
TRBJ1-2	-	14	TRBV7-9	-	CASSLLQASRGYTF	TGTGCCAGCAGCTTGTTACAGGCGAGCAGAGGCTACACCTTC
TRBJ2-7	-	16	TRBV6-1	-	CASSEETGTAIYEQYF	TGTGCCAGCAGTGAAGAGACCGGGACGGCAATCTACGAGCAGTACTTC
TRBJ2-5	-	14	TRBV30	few	CAWSRRVYQETQYF	TGTGCCTGGTCCAGGAGGGTCTACCAAGAGACCCAGTACTTC
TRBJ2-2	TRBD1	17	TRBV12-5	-	CASGSRKQGAYTGELFF	TGTGCTAGTGGTTCTCGTAAACAGGGGGCGTATACCGGGGAGCTGTTTTTT
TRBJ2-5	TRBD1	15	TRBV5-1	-	CASSPMTGVGETQYF	TGCGCCAGCAGCCCGATGACAGGGGTTGGCGAGACCCAGTACTTC
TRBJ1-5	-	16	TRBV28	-	CASSFRARGGNQPQHF	TGTGCCAGCAGTTTCAGGGCTCGAGGTGGCAATCAGCCCCAGCATTTT
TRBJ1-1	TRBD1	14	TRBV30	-	CAWTRGRGQGKAFF	TGTGCCTGGACGAGGGGGAGGGGGCAGGGGAAAGCTTTCTTT
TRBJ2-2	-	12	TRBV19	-	CASSPGFGELFF	TGTGCCAGTAGTCCCGGGTTCGGGGAGCTGTTTTTT
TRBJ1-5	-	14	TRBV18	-	CASSPGLSNQPQHF	TGTGCCAGCTCACCCGGACTGAGCAATCAGCCCCAGCATTTT
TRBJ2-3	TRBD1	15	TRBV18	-	CASSPTRGSTDTQYF	TGTGCCAGCTCACCAACCAGGGGGAGCACAGATACGCAGTATTTT
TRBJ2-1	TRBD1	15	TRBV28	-	CASSRPGQGYNEQFF	TGTGCCAGCAGCAGGCCGGGACAGGGCTACAATGAGCAGTTCTTC
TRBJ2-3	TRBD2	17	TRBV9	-	CASSVSSGRANSDTQYF	TGTGCCAGCAGCGTGTCTAGCGGGAGGGCCAATTCGGATACGCAGTATTTT
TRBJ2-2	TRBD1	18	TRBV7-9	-	CASSTKGQVVLYTGELFF	TGTGCCAGCAGCACAAAGGGACAGGTAGTGCTTTACACCGGGGAGCTGTTTTTT
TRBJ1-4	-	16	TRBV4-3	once	CASSQDWRGVREKLFF	TGCGCCAGCAGCCAAGATTGGCGGGGGGTGAGGGAAAAACTGTTTTTT
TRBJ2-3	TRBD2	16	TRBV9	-	CASSVARLAGVDTQYF	TGTGCCAGCAGCGTAGCTAGGCTAGCGGGAGTGGATACGCAGTATTTT
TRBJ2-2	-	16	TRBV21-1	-	CASSRERGQHPGELFF	TGTGCCAGCAGCAGGGAAAGGGGTCAACATCCCGGGGAGCTGTTTTTT
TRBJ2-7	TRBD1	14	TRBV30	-	CAWSGGHRDRAQYF	TGTGCCTGGAGTGGGGGCCACCGGGACAGGGCGCAGTACTTC
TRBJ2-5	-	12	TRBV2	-	CASKLPEETQYF	TGTGCCAGCAAATTGCCAGAAGAGACCCAGTACTTC
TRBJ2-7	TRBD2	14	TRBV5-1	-	CASSLASGRNEQYF	TGCGCCAGCAGCTTGGCTAGCGGGAGGAACGAGCAGTACTTC